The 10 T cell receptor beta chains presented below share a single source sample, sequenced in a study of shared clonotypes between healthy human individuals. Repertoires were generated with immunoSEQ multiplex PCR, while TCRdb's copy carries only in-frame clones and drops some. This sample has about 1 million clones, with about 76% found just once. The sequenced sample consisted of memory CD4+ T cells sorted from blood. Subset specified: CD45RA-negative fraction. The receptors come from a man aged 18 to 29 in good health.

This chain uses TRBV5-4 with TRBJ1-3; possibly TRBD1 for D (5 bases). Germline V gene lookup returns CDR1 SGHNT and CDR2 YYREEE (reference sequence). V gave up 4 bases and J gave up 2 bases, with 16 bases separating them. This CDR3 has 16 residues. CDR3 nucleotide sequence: TGTGCCAGCAGCAGCGGGACGGACTTCCCTGGAAACACCATATATTTT. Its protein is CASSSGTDFPGNTIYF.

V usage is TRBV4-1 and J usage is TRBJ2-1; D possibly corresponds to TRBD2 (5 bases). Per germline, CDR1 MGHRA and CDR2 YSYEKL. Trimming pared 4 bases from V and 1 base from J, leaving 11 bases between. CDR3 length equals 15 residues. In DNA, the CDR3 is TGCGCCAGCAGCCCATTTAGCGCATCCTACAATGAGCAGTTCTTC. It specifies CASSPFSASYNEQFF.

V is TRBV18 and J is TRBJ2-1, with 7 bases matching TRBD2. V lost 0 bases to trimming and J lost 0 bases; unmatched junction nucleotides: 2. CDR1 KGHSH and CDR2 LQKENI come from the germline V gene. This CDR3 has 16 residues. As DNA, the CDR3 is TGTGCCAGCTCACCACCGGGACTAAGCTCCTACAATGAGCAGTTCTTC. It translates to CASSPPGLSSYNEQFF. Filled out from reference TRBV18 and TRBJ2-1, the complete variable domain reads NAGVMQNPRHLVRRRGQEARLRCSPMKGHSHVYWYRQLPEEGLKFMVYLQKENIIDESGMPKERFSAEFPKEGPSILRIQQVVRGDSAAYFCASSPPGLSSYNEQFFGPGTRLTVL.

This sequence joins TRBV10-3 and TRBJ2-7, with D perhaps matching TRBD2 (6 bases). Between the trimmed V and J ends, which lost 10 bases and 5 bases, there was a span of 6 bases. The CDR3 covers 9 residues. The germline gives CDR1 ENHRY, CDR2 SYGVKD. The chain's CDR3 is CARGDEQYF. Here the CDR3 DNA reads TGTGCCAGGGGGGACGAGCAGTACTTC.

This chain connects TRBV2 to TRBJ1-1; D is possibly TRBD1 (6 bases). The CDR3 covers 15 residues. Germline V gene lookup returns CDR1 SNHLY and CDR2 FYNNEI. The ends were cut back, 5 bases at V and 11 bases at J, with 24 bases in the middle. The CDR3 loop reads CASSKQQGPFPKAFF. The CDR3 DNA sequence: TGTGCCAGCAGTAAGCAACAGGGCCCCTTCCCAAAGGCTTTCTTT.

This CDR3 is CASSPYGTSGYNEQFF. In DNA, the CDR3 is TGTGCCAGCAGCCCCTACGGGACTAGCGGGTACAATGAGCAGTTCTTC. V is TRBV7-2 and J is TRBJ2-1; 12 nucleotides line up with TRBD2. Trimming removed 5 bases from V and 4 bases from J; junction bases left unmatched: 6. The CDR3 runs to 16 residues. CDR1 is SGHTA, CDR2 FQGNSA, per germline. The whole variable domain, remainder taken from reference TRBV7-2 and TRBJ2-1, is GAGVSQSPSNKVTEKGKDVELRCDPISGHTALYWYRQSLGQGLEFLIYFQGNSAPDKSGLPSDRFSAERTGGSVSTLTIQRTQQEDSAVYLCASSPYGTSGYNEQFFGPGTRLTVL.

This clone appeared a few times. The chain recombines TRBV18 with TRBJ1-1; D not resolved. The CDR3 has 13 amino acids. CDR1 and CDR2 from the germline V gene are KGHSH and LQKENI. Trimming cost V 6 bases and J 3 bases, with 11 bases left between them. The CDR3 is CASSLGVDTEAFF. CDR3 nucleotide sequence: TGTGCCAGCTCCCTTGGGGTGGACACTGAAGCTTTCTTT.

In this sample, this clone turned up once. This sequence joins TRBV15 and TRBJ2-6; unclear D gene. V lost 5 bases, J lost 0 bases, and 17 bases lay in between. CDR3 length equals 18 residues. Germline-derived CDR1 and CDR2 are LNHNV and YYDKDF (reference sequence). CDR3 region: CATSPRYESISGANVLTF. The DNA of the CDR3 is TGTGCCACCAGCCCCAGGTATGAATCCATCTCTGGGGCCAACGTCCTGACTTTC. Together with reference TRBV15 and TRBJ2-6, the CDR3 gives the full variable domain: DAMVIQNPRYQVTQFGKPVTLSCSQTLNHNVMYWYQQKSSQAPKLLFHYYDKDFNNEADTPDNFQSRRPNTSFCFLDIRSPGLGDTAMYLCATSPRYESISGANVLTFGAGSRLTVL.

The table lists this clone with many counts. CDR3 loop: CASSAEGSRWTDTQYF. CDR3 coding DNA: TGTGCCAGCAGCGCCGAAGGGAGTCGATGGACAGATACGCAGTATTTT. V and J are TRBV25-1 and TRBJ2-3, with D possibly being TRBD2 (5 bases). Trimming cost V 6 bases and J 3 bases, with 19 bases left between them. CDR3 length: 16 amino acids. Germline CDR1 MGHDK, CDR2 SYGVNS.

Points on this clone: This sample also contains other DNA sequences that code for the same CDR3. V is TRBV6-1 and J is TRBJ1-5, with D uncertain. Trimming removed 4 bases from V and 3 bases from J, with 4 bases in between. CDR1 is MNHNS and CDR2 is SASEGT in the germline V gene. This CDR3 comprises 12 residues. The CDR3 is CASSGDNQPQHF. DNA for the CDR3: TGTGCCAGCAGTGGCGACAATCAGCCCCAGCATTTT.